This T cell receptor beta chain was recovered during a study of T-cell memory formation after mild COVID-19. The V gene end was trimmed by 6 bases and the J gene end by 0 bases; junction bases not matched to a gene: 12. Germline CDR1 is SNHLY and CDR2 is FYNNEI. The CDR3 sequence is 18 residues long. TCRdb re-called the 5' RACE reads through MiXCR, storing one row per CDR3 protein. This sample has about 190,000 distinct CDR3 sequences, with roughly 23% found just once. This chain links TRBV2 with TRBJ1-4, with TRBD1 matching over 8 bases. The sequence derives from an adult woman who had mild COVID-19 (a few samples of this study predate the infection). Cell type and time point are not known. Sequencing input: PBMCs or a T cell subset sorted from them (not recorded which). This chain's CDR3 is CASSEDGDRPTTNEKLFF. In DNA form, the CDR3 reads TGTGCCAGCAGCGAGGATGGGGACAGGCCCACAACTAATGAAAAACTGTTTTTT.